The 12 T cell receptor beta chains presented below share a single source sample, sequenced in a study of T cell changes during pregnancy in multiple sclerosis. Some clones are missing from TCRdb's copy, which holds only in-frame ones; the method was immunoSEQ multiplex PCR. Of under 80,000 clones detected, 85% to 95% appear once; the ten largest clones hold approximately 0.43%. Sample: CD4+ T cells from peripheral blood mononuclear cells, taken in the second trimester of pregnancy. The source of these receptors is a female donor with multiple sclerosis, enrolled in a pregnancy study.

The chain uses TRBV7-3 and TRBJ2-4; a possible D gene is TRBD2 (6 bases). The CDR3 is 18 amino acids. In germline, CDR1 is SGHTA, CDR2 FQGTGA. V lost 5 bases and J lost 0, with 20 bases in between. CDR3 nucleotides: TGTGCCAGCAGCGCCCCGTCCACGGGAGACCGAGCCAAAAACATTCAGTACTTC. Its protein product is CASSAPSTGDRAKNIQYF.

The rearrangement uses TRBV7-6 and TRBJ2-1; 14 nucleotides match TRBD2. Germline V gene data show CDR1 as SGHVS and CDR2 as FNYEAQ. This CDR3 has 16 amino acids. V gave up 1 base and J gave up 9 bases; unmatched junction bases: 5. This CDR3 reads CASSLVGLAGDTEQFF. CDR3 nucleotide sequence: TGTGCCAGCAGCTTAGTGGGACTAGCGGGAGATACTGAGCAGTTCTTC.

This chain uses TRBV11-1 with TRBJ2-1; 7 bases agree with TRBD2. Germline V CDR1 and CDR2: SGHAT, FQDESV (reference sequence). V shed 5 bases, J shed 4 bases, and the junction held 8 bases outside the gene matches. There are 15 residues in the CDR3. CDR3: CASSPGSSGYNEQFF. CDR3 nucleotides: TGTGCCAGCAGCCCCGGGTCTAGCGGTTACAATGAGCAGTTCTTC.

The chain couples TRBV5-4 to TRBJ2-5, with D possibly TRBD1 on 6 matching bases. V lost 2 bases to trimming and J lost 2 bases, with 13 bases between them. CDR1 is SGHNT and CDR2 is YYREEE in the germline V gene (reference sequence). The CDR3 contains 15 residues. CDR3: CASSLQGAAQETQYF. DNA of the CDR3: TGTGCCAGCAGCTTACAGGGCGCGGCTCAAGAGACCCAGTACTTC.

This clone has a single count. CDR3 residues: CASSLQGQETQYF. The CDR3 nucleotides read TGCGCCAGCAGCCTCCAGGGGCAGGAGACCCAGTACTTC. This sequence joins TRBV5-1 and TRBJ2-5; maybe TRBD1 (6 bases). V shed 4 bases and J shed 5 bases, with 12 bases lying between them. The length of the CDR3 is 13 residues. In germline, CDR1 is SGHRS, CDR2 YFSETQ.

This sequence joins TRBV9 and TRBJ1-5; D might be TRBD1 (6 bases). Germline V gene data show CDR1 as SGDLS and CDR2 as YYNGEE. CDR3 size: 17 residues. The V and J ends lost 0 bases and 5 bases respectively, with 18 bases between them. The CDR3 loop reads CASSVAYNRVCDQPQHF. CDR3 bases: TGTGCCAGCAGCGTAGCCTATAACAGGGTCTGTGATCAGCCCCAGCATTTT.

V usage is TRBV30 and J usage is TRBJ2-3; perhaps TRBD2 as D (6 bases). The CDR3 loop spans 14 amino acids. V shed 1 base and J shed 1 base, with 9 bases lying between them. Germline CDR1 and CDR2: GTSNPN and SVGIG (reference sequence). The CDR3 spells CAWSEGGGTDTQYF. Here the CDR3 DNA reads TGTGCCTGGAGTGAAGGAGGGGGCACAGATACGCAGTATTTT.

The chain recombines TRBV4-1 with TRBJ2-7; TRBD2 matches 9 bases. The ends lost 4 bases at V and 3 bases at J; junction bases unmatched: 7. The CDR3 consists of 15 residues. Germline V gives CDR1 MGHRA, CDR2 YSYEKL. The CDR3 DNA follows: TGCGCCAGCAGCCCTGGGCGGGGGGGGGTCTACGAGCAGTACTTC. Amino acids: CASSPGRGGVYEQYF.

This chain connects TRBV9 to TRBJ2-1; 8 bases align to TRBD1. Germline V lookup: CDR1 SGDLS, CDR2 YYNGEE. The CDR3 totals 14 residues. The trim removed 4 bases at V and 8 bases at J, leaving 8 bases unmatched. The CDR3 region has the DNA TGTGCCAGCAGCCCTCGGACAGGGTACGATGAGCAGTTCTTC. This encodes CASSPRTGYDEQFF.

The chain recombines TRBV5-1 with TRBJ2-7; D remains ambiguous. Germline loops: CDR1 SGHRS, CDR2 YFSETQ. The CDR3 contains 16 residues. V gave up 3 bases and J gave up 2 bases, with 18 bases separating them. CDR3 protein: CASSYIRLGRPYEQYF. In DNA form, the CDR3 reads TGCGCCAGCAGCTACATCCGCCTGGGCAGACCCTACGAGCAGTACTTC.

This clone has only a few counts. V and J are TRBV5-6 and TRBJ2-5, with unresolved D. Germline CDR1 and CDR2: SGHDT and YYEEEE. The CDR3 contains 12 residues. The V gene lost 5 bases and the J gene lost 5 bases, with 10 bases spanning the gap. The DNA for the CDR3 is TGTGCCAGCAGTCGCAGTGTGGAGACCCAGTACTTC. It yields the protein CASSRSVETQYF.

The chain uses TRBV15 and TRBJ1-2; TRBD1 agrees at 8 bases. Unmatched junction bases numbered 4, after V lost 0 bases and J lost 4 bases. The germline CDR1 and CDR2 sequences are LNHNV and YYDKDF (reference sequence). This CDR3 is built from 15 residues. The CDR3, as DNA: TGTGCCACCAGCAGAGAGGCAGGGGGCGTCTATGGCTACACCTTC. This sequence encodes CATSREAGGVYGYTF. Together with reference TRBV15 and TRBJ1-2, the CDR3 gives the full variable domain: DAMVIQNPRYQVTQFGKPVTLSCSQTLNHNVMYWYQQKSSQAPKLLFHYYDKDFNNEADTPDNFQSRRPNTSFCFLDIRSPGLGDTAMYLCATSREAGGVYGYTFGSGTRLTVV.